Listed below are T cell receptor beta chains from one sample, sequenced in a study of OX40 agonist ivuxolimab in advanced cancers. The data were produced by immunoSEQ multiplex PCR, yet TCRdb's version contains in-frame clones alone and is incomplete. This sample has about 62,000 clones, with almost 85% found just once. The sequences come from CD4+ or CD8+ T cells sorted from blood, collected in a trial of the OX40 agonist ivuxolimab. The receptors derive from an adult with an advanced solid tumor such as melanoma, head and neck, liver or kidney cancer. Both conserved end residues are part of each CDR3. A D gene is named only where the DNA matches it firmly. The size of a clone is reported for some rows only, either as once, few or many, or as a class for expanded clones.

size,J,D,V,CDR3,DNA
-,TRBJ2-3,TRBD1,TRBV28,CASSSYRGKSTDTQYF,TGTGCCAGCAGTTCGTACAGGGGGAAGAGCACAGATACGCAGTATTTT
-,TRBJ2-5,-,TRBV13,CASSSGWGQETQYF,TGTGCCAGCAGCTCGGGGTGGGGCCAAGAGACCCAGTACTTC
-,TRBJ2-7,-,TRBV6-5,CASSEDWDGGLYF,TGTGCCAGCAGTGAAGATTGGGACGGTGGATTGTACTTC
-,TRBJ1-2,-,TRBV20-1,CSVQANYGYTF,TGCAGCGTCCAAGCTAACTATGGCTACACCTTC
-,TRBJ2-7,-,TRBV5-1,CASSLTTGVTYEQYF,TGCGCCAGCAGCTTGACAACGGGGGTAACCTACGAGCAGTACTTC
once,TRBJ2-7,-,TRBV5-1,CASSLDRSYEQYF,TGCGCCAGCAGCTTGGACAGGTCCTACGAGCAGTACTTC
-,TRBJ2-4,-,TRBV10-2,CASSDFRGRNIQYF,TGCGCCAGCAGTGATTTTCGGGGGAGAAACATTCAGTACTTC
-,TRBJ2-1,TRBD2,TRBV9,CASSGLAEYNEQFF,TGTGCCAGCAGCGGACTAGCGGAATACAATGAGCAGTTCTTC
-,TRBJ1-1,-,TRBV10-2,CASRKGRDPPTTNTEAFF,TGCGCCAGCAGAAAGGGGAGGGATCCCCCCACTACGAACACTGAAGCTTTCTTT
-,TRBJ1-2,TRBD1,TRBV27,CASSPTGVGYTF,TGTGCCAGCAGTCCCACAGGGGTTGGCTACACCTTC